The 8 T cell receptor beta chains below come from one sample, sequenced in a study of T cell responses to AZD1222 COVID-19 vaccine. Clones were read by immunoSEQ multiplex PCR, and TCRdb kept only the in-frame ones, dropping some. This table has some 80,000 clones, about 91% appearing once. Sequenced material: peripheral blood, taken 28 days after the second dose of the MenACWY control vaccine. These receptor sequences come from an adult who received the MenACWY meningococcal vaccine as a control.

The chain is built from TRBV6-1 and TRBJ2-7, with TRBD1 matching over 10 bases. The V and J ends lost 3 bases and 6 bases, in that order; junction bases with no gene match: 14. Looked up from germline, CDR1 is MNHNS and CDR2 is SASEGT. This CDR3 is built from 17 residues. CDR3 coding DNA: TGTGCCAGCAGTGATGGTGAAGTGAGACAGGGGGCTCGCGAGCAGTACTTC. Its translation: CASSDGEVRQGAREQYF.

The chain is built from TRBV6-1 and TRBJ1-3; 7 bases are a match to TRBD1. Germline assignment: CDR1 MNHNS and CDR2 SASEGT. CDR3 length: 15 residues. V trimming: 5 bases; J trimming: 3 bases; junction bases outside the gene matches: 7. CDR3 bases: TGTGCCAGCAGTCTAGACAGGGCGGGTGGAAACACCATATATTTT. Translation: CASSLDRAGGNTIYF.

V usage is TRBV28 and J usage is TRBJ1-5; TRBD1 matches 7 bases. In germline, CDR1 is MDHEN, CDR2 SYDVKM. Unmatched junction bases numbered 3, after V lost 9 bases and J lost 1 base. This CDR3 has 13 residues. CDR3 protein: CASKQGSNQPQHF. The DNA of the CDR3 is TGTGCCAGTAAACAGGGGAGCAATCAGCCCCAGCATTTT.

The rearrangement uses TRBV3-1 (or the pseudogene TRBV3-2) and TRBJ1-3; D is uncertain. Germline V gene sequence: CDR1 LGHDT, CDR2 YNNKEL (reference sequence). CDR3 length: 14 amino acids. Trimming took 3 bases from V and 0 from J, leaving 6 bases between them. CDR3 bases: TGTGCCAGCAGCCAGCCGAGCTCTGGAAACACCATATATTTT. Protein: CASSQPSSGNTIYF.

The genes are TRBV7-2 and TRBJ1-6; 9 bases are shared with TRBD1. Unmatched junction bases numbered 8, after V lost 8 bases and J lost 6 bases. Germline V gene lookup returns CDR1 SGHTA and CDR2 FQGNSA. There are 15 residues in the CDR3. CDR3 residues: CASRSPGQGNSPLHF. CDR3 nucleotide sequence: TGTGCCAGCCGGTCGCCGGGACAGGGTAATTCACCCCTCCACTTT.

V and J are TRBV11-2 and TRBJ2-7; no reliable D call. Germline loops: CDR1 SGHAT, CDR2 FQNNGV. V was clipped by 4 bases and J by 4 bases, with 8 bases between them. The CDR3 has 12 residues. The CDR3 protein is CASSSAGYEQYF. In DNA form, the CDR3 reads TGTGCCAGCAGCTCGGCCGGGTACGAGCAGTACTTC.

In this sample, this clone turned up once. The chain employs TRBV19 and TRBJ1-2; the match to TRBD1 covers 10 bases. Germline assignment: CDR1 LNHDA and CDR2 SQIVND (reference sequence). J was trimmed by 11 bases and V by 8 bases; bases with no gene match: 11. CDR3 length equals 13 residues. The CDR3 DNA reads as TGTGCCAGTCTATCGACAGGGGGCGGGAAATACACCTTC. It is translated as CASLSTGGGKYTF.

V and J are TRBV7-9 and TRBJ1-2; D might be TRBD1 (5 bases). The CDR3 loop spans 12 amino acids. Germline V gene lookup returns CDR1 SEHNR and CDR2 FQNEAQ (reference sequence). The V gene lost 5 bases and the J gene lost 8 bases, with 12 bases spanning the gap. The CDR3, as DNA: TGTGCCAGCAGCCGAGGGACGGACGGCTACACCTTC. Translation: CASSRGTDGYTF.